This passage covers 6 T cell receptor beta chains from one sample sequenced in a study of blood T cell repertoires in COVID-19. Clones were read by immunoSEQ multiplex PCR, and TCRdb kept only the in-frame ones, dropping some. The table records about 220,000 clones, about four fifths of them present only once. The sequencing input was PBMCs or T cells enriched from blood (not recorded which). All receptors derive from a woman between 35 and 50 years old with acute COVID-19.

The chain is built from TRBV19 and TRBJ1-3; no clear D. V was clipped by 1 base and J by 0 bases, with 10 bases between them. The germline CDR1 and CDR2 sequences are LNHDA and SQIVND (reference sequence). The CDR3 is 16 residues long. The CDR3 bases are TGTGCCAGTAGTATAGGTCGCAGGTCCTCTGGAAACACCATATATTTT. Amino acids: CASSIGRRSSGNTIYF.

This sequence joins TRBV3-1 (or the pseudogene TRBV3-2) and TRBJ1-6; D not certain. V was shortened by 0 bases and J by 10 bases, with 4 bases between the two germline ends. The length of the CDR3 is 12 residues. The germline gives CDR1 LGHDT, CDR2 YNNKEL (reference sequence). CDR3 in amino acids: CASSQEESPLHF. The CDR3 nucleotides are TGTGCCAGCAGCCAAGAGGAGTCACCCCTCCACTTT.

The gene calls are TRBV9 and TRBJ1-4, with a weak D call TRBD1 (6 bases). Germline V gives CDR1 SGDLS, CDR2 YYNGEE. The CDR3 covers 17 residues. V lost 0 bases, J lost 7 bases, and 19 bases lay in between. CDR3 coding DNA: TGTGCCAGCAGCGTAGCCCCCTACCAGGGGCTCGGTGAAAAACTGTTTTTT. This gives the protein CASSVAPYQGLGEKLFF.

The table lists this clone with a count of one. The rearrangement joins TRBV30 to TRBJ1-6; 9 bases are a match to TRBD1. CDR1 and CDR2 (germline): GTSNPN, SVGIG (reference sequence). Germline trimming cut 2 bases from V and 10 bases from J; bases unmatched to any gene: 6. This CDR3 comprises 14 residues. CDR3 sequence: CAWSRNRGRSPLHF. For the CDR3, the DNA is TGTGCCTGGAGTAGAAACAGGGGGCGATCACCCCTCCACTTT. Full variable domain (rest looked up from reference TRBV30 and TRBJ1-6): SQTIHQWPATLVQPVGSPLSLECTVEGTSNPNLYWYRQAAGRGLQLLFYSVGIGQISSEVPQNLSASRPQDRQFILSSKKLLLSDSGFYLCAWSRNRGRSPLHFGNGTRLTVT.

The gene calls are TRBV19 and TRBJ2-1, with 12 bases fitting TRBD2. Per germline, CDR1 LNHDA and CDR2 SQIVND (reference sequence). The junction had 5 bases not matched to a gene; V was cut back by 3 bases and J by 2 bases. The CDR3 contains 17 residues. The CDR3 DNA follows: TGTGCCAGTAGTATTGGTAGGACTAGCGGGGCCTACAATGAGCAGTTCTTC. It yields the protein CASSIGRTSGAYNEQFF.

V gene TRBV10-3 combines with J gene TRBJ1-3, with D hard to call. Looked up from germline, CDR1 is ENHRY and CDR2 is SYGVKD. Trimming removed 3 bases at V and 8 bases at J, with 11 bases between. The CDR3 is made up of 13 amino acids. The CDR3 DNA is TGTGCCATCAGTGATTCCGCGGCCGACACCATATATTTT. Protein: CAISDSAADTIYF.